These T cell receptor beta chains were read from a single sample in a study of blood T cell repertoires in COVID-19. Profiling relied on immunoSEQ multiplex PCR, and the TCRdb table lists in-frame clones only, not all of them. Of about 260,000 clones listed, about nine tenths were seen once; the top ten hold 1.5%. Sequenced input: peripheral blood. The receptors shown here come from a woman aged 40 to 50 who had recovered from COVID-19. CDR3s include the opening cysteine and the closing phenylalanine or tryptophan. A D gene is named only where the DNA matches it firmly. Clone size is given for some rows only: seen once, a few or many times, or a class if the clone is expanded.

abundance | d_gene | j_gene | v_gene | CDR3aa | CDR3nt
once | . | TRBJ1-3 | TRBV10-3 | CASWSRGTGNTIYF | TGTGCTAGCTGGTCAAGAGGGACTGGAAACACCATATATTTT
. | TRBD1 | TRBJ2-5 | TRBV6-2/TRBV6-3 | CASSYFTGAETQYF | TGTGCCAGCAGTTACTTCACAGGGGCCGAGACCCAGTACTTC
. | . | TRBJ1-3 | TRBV9 | CASSVWGGTGNTIYF | TGTGCCAGCAGCGTTTGGGGAGGGACTGGAAACACCATATATTTT
. | . | TRBJ1-4 | TRBV30 | CAWSPSEKLFF | TGTGCCTGGAGTCCGAGTGAAAAACTGTTTTTT
. | TRBD1 | TRBJ2-7 | TRBV11-2 | CASSSHLGQATREQYF | TGTGCCAGCAGCTCCCATCTCGGACAGGCCACTCGGGAGCAGTACTTC
. | . | TRBJ2-7 | TRBV3-1/TRBV3-2 | CASSPLGFYEQYF | TGTGCCAGCAGCCCGTTGGGCTTTTACGAGCAGTACTTC
. | . | TRBJ2-1 | TRBV19 | CASSIDLAGFGYEQFF | TGTGCCAGTAGTATAGATCTGGCAGGGTTTGGTTATGAGCAGTTCTTC
. | . | TRBJ1-4 | TRBV5-1 | CASSLVPPGTEKLFF | TGCGCCAGCAGCTTGGTTCCGCCCGGTACTGAAAAACTGTTTTTT
. | TRBD2 | TRBJ2-2 | TRBV9 | CASSVAAGGHTGELFF | TGTGCCAGCAGCGTAGCTGCGGGGGGACACACCGGGGAGCTGTTTTTT
few | . | TRBJ1-1 | TRBV6-5 | CASSYSGENTEAFF | TGTGCCAGCAGTTACTCGGGAGAGAACACTGAAGCTTTCTTT
. | TRBD1 | TRBJ1-2 | TRBV2 | CASNLGQGFYGYTF | TGTGCCAGCAATCTCGGACAGGGTTTCTATGGCTACACCTTC
. | TRBD2 | TRBJ2-2 | TRBV10-1 | CASSKGLAGGTGELFF | TGCGCCAGCAGTAAGGGACTAGCGGGGGGGACCGGGGAGCTGTTTTTT
. | . | TRBJ2-3 | TRBV5-4 | CASSLRQASTDTQYF | TGTGCCAGCAGCTTACGACAGGCAAGCACAGATACGCAGTATTTT
. | . | TRBJ1-2 | TRBV27 | CASSLRDRRGYTF | TGTGCCAGCAGTTTACGAGACAGGCGGGGGTACACCTTC
. | . | TRBJ2-3 | TRBV7-2 | CASSLARSNTDTQYF | TGTGCCAGCAGCTTAGCGAGGAGTAACACAGATACGCAGTATTTT
. | . | TRBJ2-7 | TRBV6-5 | CASSYSLAEDEQYF | TGTGCCAGCAGTTACTCTTTGGCGGAAGACGAGCAGTACTTC
once | TRBD2 | TRBJ2-7 | TRBV5-1 | CASSLELAGSYEQYF | TGCGCCAGCAGCTTGGAACTAGCGGGATCCTACGAGCAGTACTTC
. | . | TRBJ1-2 | TRBV29-1 | CSVTLVAADGYTF | TGCAGCGTTACCCTCGTGGCCGCGGATGGCTACACCTTC
. | TRBD2 | TRBJ2-7 | TRBV7-2 | CASTPLAGRGEQYF | TGTGCCAGCACTCCTTTAGCGGGGCGGGGGGAGCAGTACTTC
few | TRBD1 | TRBJ1-5 | TRBV10-1 | CASSPGGAGQPQHF | TGCGCCAGCAGCCCAGGGGGCGCGGGTCAGCCCCAGCATTTT
. | . | TRBJ1-6 | TRBV2 | CASSGATRGQFSPLHF | TGTGCCAGCAGTGGGGCGACCCGCGGGCAATTTTCACCCCTCCACTTT
. | . | TRBJ2-1 | TRBV10-3 | CAITEGDRYSYNEQFF | TGTGCCATCACCGAGGGGGACCGTTACTCCTACAATGAGCAGTTCTTC
. | TRBD1 | TRBJ2-7 | TRBV5-4 | CASSSPLGTGSDEQYF | TGTGCCAGCAGCTCTCCTCTGGGGACAGGGAGCGACGAGCAGTACTTC
. | TRBD1 | TRBJ2-7 | TRBV10-3 | CAISESTWDRGYEQYF | TGTGCCATCAGTGAGTCGACCTGGGACAGGGGCTACGAGCAGTACTTC
. | . | TRBJ1-3 | TRBV11-3 | CASSPGGDRNTIYF | TGTGCCAGCAGCCCTGGCGGGGACCGAAACACCATATATTTT
. | TRBD1 | TRBJ1-2 | TRBV5-6 | CASSPRDRHSYGYTF | TGTGCCAGCAGCCCCAGGGACAGGCATTCTTATGGCTACACCTTC
. | . | TRBJ2-7 | TRBV14 | CASSPNLRYEQYF | TGTGCCAGCAGCCCAAACTTACGATACGAGCAGTACTTC
. | TRBD1 | TRBJ2-4 | TRBV30 | CAWSVQGADIQYF | TGTGCCTGGAGTGTTCAGGGGGCGGACATTCAGTACTTC
. | TRBD2 | TRBJ2-3 | TRBV29-1 | CSVVRGGGPDTQYF | TGCAGCGTCGTACGGGGGGGCGGCCCAGATACGCAGTATTTT